Each of the 10 T cell receptor beta chains below was sequenced from the same sample in a study of T cell responses to AZD1222 COVID-19 vaccine. Some clones are missing from TCRdb's copy, which holds only in-frame ones; the method was immunoSEQ multiplex PCR. The table lists roughly 150,000 clones, about 91% of them singletons. The sample was peripheral blood, taken on day 0 of AZD1222 vaccination. These TCRs come from an adult in good health.

The genes are TRBV5-1 and TRBJ2-2; D unresolved. The ends were cut back, 2 bases at V and 7 bases at J, with 9 bases in the middle. This CDR3 region has 13 residues. The germline V gene encodes CDR1 SGHRS and CDR2 YFSETQ. CDR3 nucleotides: TGCGCCAGCAGCTTCGGAGAAGTCGGGGAGCTGTTTTTT. Protein sequence: CASSFGEVGELFF.

This chain connects TRBV11-2 to TRBJ1-2; no clear D gene. The CDR3 runs to 12 residues. In germline, CDR1 is SGHAT, CDR2 FQNNGV. Between the trimmed V and J ends, which lost 3 bases and 8 bases, there was a span of 10 bases. In DNA form, the CDR3 reads TGTGCCAGCAGCTTGGGGTTAGTGGGCTACACCTTC. Its translation: CASSLGLVGYTF. Full variable domain (rest looked up from reference TRBV11-2 and TRBJ1-2): EAGVAQSPRYKIIEKRQSVAFWCNPISGHATLYWYQQILGQGPKLLIQFQNNGVVDDSQLPKDRFSAERLKGVDSTLKIQPAKLEDSAVYLCASSLGLVGYTFGSGTRLTVV.

The chain combines TRBV28 with TRBJ2-1, with unresolved D. This CDR3 is built from 15 residues. V was trimmed by 6 bases and J by 4 bases, leaving 16 bases between them. The germline V gene has CDR1 MDHEN and CDR2 SYDVKM. CDR3 amino acids: CASSVDNWAYNEQFF. CDR3 DNA: TGTGCCAGCAGCGTCGATAATTGGGCATACAATGAGCAGTTCTTC.

The chain is built from TRBV7-9 and TRBJ2-1; 7 positions agree with TRBD1. This CDR3 spans 16 amino acids. Germline V gene data show CDR1 as SEHNR and CDR2 as FQNEAQ (reference sequence). V shed 5 bases and J 2 bases; nucleotides not matched to a gene: 9. Here the CDR3 DNA reads TGTGCCAGCAGCCATCCCGGACAGGCAGCCTACAATGAGCAGTTCTTC. Translated: CASSHPGQAAYNEQFF.

The chain recombines TRBV7-8 with TRBJ2-7; 7 bases map to TRBD1. The CDR3 covers 14 residues. The trim removed 3 bases at V and 2 bases at J, leaving 4 bases unmatched. The germline CDR1 and CDR2 sequences are SGHVS and FQNEAQ. CDR3 nucleotides: TGTGCCAGCAGCTTTCGGCAGGGGGCCTACGAGCAGTACTTC. Translated: CASSFRQGAYEQYF.

The rearrangement uses TRBV5-1 and TRBJ2-1, with a possible D match to TRBD1 (6 bases). The V end was cut by 0 bases, the J end by 9 bases, with 10 bases between. This CDR3 has 13 residues. Germline V gene lookup returns CDR1 SGHRS and CDR2 YFSETQ. CDR3 DNA: TGCGCCAGCAGCTTGGAGGGGGTGGTTGAGCAGTTCTTC. Protein: CASSLEGVVEQFF.

The CDR3, as DNA: TGCGCCAGCAAGTCCACTAGAGGACCTGCAACTAATGAAAAACTGTTTTTT. This gives the protein CASKSTRGPATNEKLFF. The chain couples TRBV10-1 to TRBJ1-4, with D hard to call. Germline lookup yields CDR1 WNHNN and CDR2 SYGVQD (reference sequence). This CDR3 has 17 residues. The germline V and J ends were trimmed by 7 bases and 0 bases, with 18 bases remaining between them.

J is TRBJ2-1 and V is TRBV7-3; 12 bases align to TRBD2. The CDR3 spans 18 residues. The V gene end was trimmed by 3 bases and the J gene end by 9 bases; junction bases not matched to a gene: 15. Per germline, CDR1 SGHTA and CDR2 FQGTGA. This CDR3 is CASSLWAVTSGRSSEQFF. The CDR3 DNA reads as TGTGCCAGCAGCTTGTGGGCTGTGACTAGCGGGAGAAGTAGTGAGCAGTTCTTC.

The gene calls are TRBV5-1 and TRBJ1-3, with a tentative D call TRBD1 (5 bases). Trimming pared 4 bases from V and 4 bases from J, leaving 9 bases between. CDR3 length equals 13 residues. CDR1 SGHRS and CDR2 YFSETQ come from the germline V gene. DNA for the CDR3: TGCGCCAGCAGCGGGGGAGTGGGAAACACCATATATTTT. Amino acid sequence: CASSGGVGNTIYF.

This chain connects TRBV5-1 to TRBJ1-2; D call uncertain. The CDR3 length is 15 residues. V shed 0 bases and J shed 1 base, with 10 bases lying between them. CDR1 and CDR2 (germline): SGHRS, YFSETQ. This chain's CDR3 is CASSLGQSYNYGYTF. For the CDR3, the DNA is TGCGCCAGCAGCTTGGGCCAGTCTTATAACTATGGCTACACCTTC.